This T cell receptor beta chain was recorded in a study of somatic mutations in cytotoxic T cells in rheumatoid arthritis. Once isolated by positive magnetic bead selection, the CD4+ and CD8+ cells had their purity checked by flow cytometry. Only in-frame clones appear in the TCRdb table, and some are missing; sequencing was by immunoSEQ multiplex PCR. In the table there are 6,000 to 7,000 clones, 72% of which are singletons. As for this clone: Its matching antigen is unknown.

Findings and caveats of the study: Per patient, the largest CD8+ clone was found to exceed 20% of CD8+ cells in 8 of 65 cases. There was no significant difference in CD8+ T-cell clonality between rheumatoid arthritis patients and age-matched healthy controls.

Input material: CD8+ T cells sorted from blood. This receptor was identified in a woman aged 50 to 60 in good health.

Written as DNA, the CDR3 is TGTGCTAGTGGTTTGTTGACAGGGGCGGAAGGCTACACCTTC. It is translated as CASGLLTGAEGYTF. The chain couples TRBV12-5 to TRBJ1-2, with 8 bases lining up with TRBD1. There are 14 residues in the CDR3. Germline CDR1 and CDR2: LGHNT and FRNRAP. V shed 2 bases, J shed 8 bases, and the junction held 7 bases outside the gene matches.